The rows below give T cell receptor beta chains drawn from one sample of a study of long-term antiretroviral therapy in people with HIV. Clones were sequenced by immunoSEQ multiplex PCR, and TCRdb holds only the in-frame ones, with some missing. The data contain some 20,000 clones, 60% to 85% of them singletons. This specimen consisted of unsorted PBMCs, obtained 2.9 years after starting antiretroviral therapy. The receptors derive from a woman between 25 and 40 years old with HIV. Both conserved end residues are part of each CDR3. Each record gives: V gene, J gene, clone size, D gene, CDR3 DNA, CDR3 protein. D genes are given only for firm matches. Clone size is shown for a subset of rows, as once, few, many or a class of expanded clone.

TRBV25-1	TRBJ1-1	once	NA	TGTGCCAGCAGTGAATGGGGGGGGGCGACTGAAGCTTTCTTT	CASSEWGGATEAFF
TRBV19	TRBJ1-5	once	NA	TGTGCCAGTAGAGCTCGGGACCTCCCCAATCAGCCCCAGCATTTT	CASRARDLPNQPQHF
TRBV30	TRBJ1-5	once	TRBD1	TGTGCCTGGAGTGGCAGGGGGCTTGGGAATCAGCCCCAGCATTTT	CAWSGRGLGNQPQHF
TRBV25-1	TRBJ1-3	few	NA	TGTGCCCGTCAAGCATGGGTGGGGAACACCATATATTTT	CARQAWVGNTIYF
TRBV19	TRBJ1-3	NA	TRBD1	TGTGCCAGTAGTATTGGGGACAGCTCTGGAAACACCATATATTTT	CASSIGDSSGNTIYF
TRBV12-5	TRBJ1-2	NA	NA	TGTGCTAGTGGGCAAGACGGATACTATGGCTACACCTTC	CASGQDGYYGYTF
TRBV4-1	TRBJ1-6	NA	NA	TGCGCCAGCAGCCAAGATAGCTCCTATAATTCACCCCTCCACTTT	CASSQDSSYNSPLHF
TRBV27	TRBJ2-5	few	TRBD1	TGTGCCAGCAGGATGGGACAGGGGAGAATAGAGACCCAGTACTTC	CASRMGQGRIETQYF
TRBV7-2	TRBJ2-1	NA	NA	TGTGCCAGCAGCTTAGCGTTATACCAGACTGGTGGTGAGCAGTTCTTC	CASSLALYQTGGEQFF
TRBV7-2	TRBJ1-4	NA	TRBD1	TGTGCCAGCAGCCCCTCCTTCCGACAGGGCGAAAAACTGTTTTTT	CASSPSFRQGEKLFF
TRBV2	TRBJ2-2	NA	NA	TGTGCCAGCTATAAGGGTACGAACACCGGGGAGCTGTTTTTT	CASYKGTNTGELFF
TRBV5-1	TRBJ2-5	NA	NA	TGCGCCAGCAATAGGGGCTGGGGAGAGACCCAGTACTTC	CASNRGWGETQYF
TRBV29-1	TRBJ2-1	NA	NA	TGCAGCTTCTCCGGCACCAACGGCGGCAATGAGCAGTTCTTC	CSFSGTNGGNEQFF
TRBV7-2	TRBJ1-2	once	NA	TGTGCCAGCAGCTTAGAGGCGTCCTATGGCTACACCTTC	CASSLEASYGYTF
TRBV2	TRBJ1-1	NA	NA	TGTGCCAGCAGTGCAGAATTGAACACTGAAGCTTTCTTT	CASSAELNTEAFF
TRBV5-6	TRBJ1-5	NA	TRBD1	TGTGCCAGCAGCTTCGGGGCAGGGGGCGGTCAGCCCCAGCATTTT	CASSFGAGGGQPQHF
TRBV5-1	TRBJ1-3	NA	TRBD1	TGCGCCAGCAGCTTGGAGGGCTTCGGACAGGGGGCCCCCACCATATATTTT	CASSLEGFGQGAPTIYF
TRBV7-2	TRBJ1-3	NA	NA	TGTGCCAGCAGCTTTGACCGACCCCCCATATATTTT	CASSFDRPPIYF
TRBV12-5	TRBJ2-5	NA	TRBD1	TGTGCTAGTGGTTTGGTTCACCCCGGACAGGGGGCAAAGGAGACCCAGTACTTC	CASGLVHPGQGAKETQYF
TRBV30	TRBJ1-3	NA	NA	TGTGCCTGGAGAGGGGGTGTGACTGGAAACACCATATATTTT	CAWRGGVTGNTIYF
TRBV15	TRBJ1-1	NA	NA	TGTGCCACCAGCAGAGTCGAAGTGGGGGGGACTGAAGCTTTCTTT	CATSRVEVGGTEAFF
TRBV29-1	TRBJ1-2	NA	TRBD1	TGCAGCGTTGACACAGGGGCCCTTAACTATGGCTACACCTTC	CSVDTGALNYGYTF
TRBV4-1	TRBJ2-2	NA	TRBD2	TGCGCCAGCAGTCTTTACTACGGGGGGGCGGACACCGGGGAGCTGTTTTTT	CASSLYYGGADTGELFF
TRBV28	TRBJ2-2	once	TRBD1	TGTGCCAGCAGGCGACAGGGGGCCAACACCGGGGAGCTGTTTTTT	CASRRQGANTGELFF
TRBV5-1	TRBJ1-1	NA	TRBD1	TGCGCCAGCAGCCCACGGGACAGGGTGACCCCTGAAGCTTTCTTT	CASSPRDRVTPEAFF
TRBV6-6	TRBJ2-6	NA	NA	TGTGCCAGCAGTTCAAACTCTGGGGCCAACGTCCTGACTTTC	CASSSNSGANVLTF
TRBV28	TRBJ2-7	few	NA	TGTGCCAGCAGTCGCAGGGGATACGAGCAGTACTTC	CASSRRGYEQYF
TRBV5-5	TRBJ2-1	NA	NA	TGTGCCAGCAGCTACTCCAGACAGTCAAATGAGCAGTTCTTC	CASSYSRQSNEQFF
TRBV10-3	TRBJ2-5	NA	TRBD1	TGTGCCATCAGCGACCCGACACGACAGGGAACAAAGACCCAGTACTTC	CAISDPTRQGTKTQYF
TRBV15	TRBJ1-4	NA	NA	TGTGCCACCAGCAGAGATCTACTCGGGAACGGTGAAAAACTGTTTTTT	CATSRDLLGNGEKLFF
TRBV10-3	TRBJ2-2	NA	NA	TGTGCCATCAGTGAGGGGAGGAACACCGGGGAGCTGTTTTTT	CAISEGRNTGELFF
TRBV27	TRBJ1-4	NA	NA	TGTGCCAGCAAGCCCCATGGTGTTGGGGGCAGGGAAAAACTGTTTTTT	CASKPHGVGGREKLFF
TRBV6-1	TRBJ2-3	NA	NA	TGTGCCAGCAGAGGACAAGGCCCAGATACGCAGTATTTT	CASRGQGPDTQYF